This is a list of T cell receptor beta chains from one sample in a study of cytotoxic CD8 clonotypes in ibrutinib-treated CLL. Produced via immunoSEQ multiplex PCR; TCRdb's table is partial and in-frame only. Here the sample spans over 200,000 clones, 79% being singletons. The specimen comprised PBMCs, sampled after 12 months of ibrutinib treatment. The receptors derive from a human donor with chronic lymphocytic leukemia. Each CDR3 is given with its conserved first and last residue. A D gene is named only where the DNA matches it firmly. For some rows the clone size is stated as once, few or many, or as a class when expanded; others skip it.

d_gene,abundance,v_gene,j_gene,CDR3aa,CDR3nt
TRBD2,.,TRBV27,TRBJ2-3,CASSLSSGGEGADTQYF,TGTGCCAGCAGTTTATCGTCGGGCGGGGAGGGAGCAGATACGCAGTATTTT
.,.,TRBV7-9,TRBJ1-4,CASSPSWPAEEATNEKLFF,TGTGCCAGCAGCCCATCCTGGCCAGCCGAAGAAGCAACTAATGAAAAACTGTTTTTT
.,.,TRBV30,TRBJ1-1,CAWSSTGGTEAFF,TGTGCCTGGAGTTCGACCGGGGGGACTGAAGCTTTCTTT
.,many,TRBV19,TRBJ2-3,CASSTEAGGTDTQYF,TGTGCCAGTAGTACCGAGGCGGGTGGCACAGATACGCAGTATTTT
.,.,TRBV27,TRBJ1-5,CASSLRHPEPQHF,TGTGCCAGCAGTTTAAGGCATCCAGAGCCCCAGCATTTT
.,.,TRBV6-5,TRBJ1-2,CASSYGGGGYGYTF,TGTGCCAGCAGTTACGGCGGGGGTGGCTATGGCTACACCTTC
TRBD2,.,TRBV29-1,TRBJ2-2,CSALAAGELFF,TGCAGCGCTCTAGCGGCCGGGGAGCTGTTTTTT
.,.,TRBV18,TRBJ2-7,CASSIGYEQYF,TGTGCCAGCTCAATCGGCTACGAGCAGTACTTC
TRBD1,.,TRBV7-8,TRBJ2-5,CASSRFGQGDETQYF,TGTGCCAGCAGCCGGTTCGGACAGGGGGACGAGACCCAGTACTTC
.,.,TRBV2,TRBJ1-2,CASSLTPAGGYTF,TGTGCCAGCAGCCTGACACCGGCGGGGGGCTACACCTTC
TRBD1,.,TRBV11-3,TRBJ1-1,CASSRSGQGAIRDTEAFF,TGTGCCAGCAGCCGATCGGGACAGGGGGCGATCAGGGACACTGAAGCTTTCTTT
.,.,TRBV29-1,TRBJ2-7,CSVVRDLGYEQYF,TGCAGCGTTGTCCGGGACTTAGGCTACGAGCAGTACTTC
.,.,TRBV14,TRBJ2-4,CASSQVTGNKNIQYF,TGTGCCAGCAGCCAAGTGACCGGGAACAAAAACATTCAGTACTTC
.,.,TRBV6-5,TRBJ2-7,CASSYLSEFTYEQYF,TGTGCCAGCAGTTACCTTAGCGAGTTTACCTACGAGCAGTACTTC
.,.,TRBV7-2,TRBJ2-1,CASSSFSGGGFGQFF,TGTGCCAGCAGCTCGTTCTCCGGAGGTGGGTTTGGGCAGTTCTTC
TRBD1,.,TRBV5-4,TRBJ2-7,CASSYPGQGRYEQYF,TGTGCCAGCAGCTACCCGGGACAGGGGAGGTACGAGCAGTACTTC
.,.,TRBV6-5,TRBJ2-2,CASSPTPLTGELFF,TGTGCCAGCAGTCCGACCCCGCTCACCGGGGAGCTGTTTTTT
.,.,TRBV19,TRBJ1-1,CASSIGLEVSTEAFF,TGTGCCAGTAGTATAGGGCTGGAGGTGAGCACTGAAGCTTTCTTT
TRBD1,once,TRBV29-1,TRBJ1-1,CSASGGAGTEAFF,TGCAGCGCCTCAGGGGGCGCGGGCACTGAAGCTTTCTTT
.,.,TRBV5-1,TRBJ2-1,CASSLGFAGTPYNEQFF,TGCGCCAGCAGCTTAGGTTTTGCGGGAACCCCCTACAATGAGCAGTTCTTC
.,.,TRBV7-9,TRBJ2-7,CASSRADKYEQYF,TGTGCCAGCAGCCGCGCCGATAAATACGAGCAGTACTTC
.,.,TRBV15,TRBJ2-7,CATSRGQGSDSYEQYF,TGTGCCACCAGCAGAGGGCAGGGTTCGGACTCCTACGAGCAGTACTTC
.,.,TRBV27,TRBJ1-5,CASSYPKQPQHF,TGTGCCAGCAGTTACCCGAAGCAGCCCCAGCATTTT
TRBD1,.,TRBV27,TRBJ2-2,CASSLYDRVTGELFF,TGTGCCAGCAGTTTATACGACAGGGTTACCGGGGAGCTGTTTTTT
TRBD1,.,TRBV7-9,TRBJ1-2,CASSSGQLDYTF,TGTGCCAGCAGCTCGGGACAGCTGGACTACACCTTC
TRBD1,.,TRBV9,TRBJ1-2,CASSVGQGHYGYTF,TGTGCCAGCAGCGTAGGACAGGGACACTATGGCTACACCTTC
.,.,TRBV7-9,TRBJ1-2,CASSLDRVYGYTF,TGTGCCAGCAGCTTAGACCGGGTCTATGGCTACACCTTC
.,.,TRBV5-8,TRBJ1-6,CASSLYSPLHF,TGTGCCAGCAGCTTGTATTCACCCCTCCACTTT
TRBD2,.,TRBV5-5,TRBJ2-7,CASSPLGGTEQYF,TGTGCCAGCAGCCCATTGGGGGGGACGGAGCAGTACTTC
.,many,TRBV18,TRBJ2-7,CASSLSGWAYEQYF,TGTGCCAGCTCACTGTCAGGCTGGGCCTACGAGCAGTACTTC
TRBD1,.,TRBV7-8,TRBJ2-3,CASSSTTGVAADTQYF,TGTGCCAGCAGCTCTACGACAGGGGTTGCCGCAGATACGCAGTATTTT
TRBD2,.,TRBV19,TRBJ2-7,CASKATSGSYEQYF,TGTGCCAGTAAGGCGACTAGCGGGAGCTACGAGCAGTACTTC
.,.,TRBV6-1,TRBJ1-5,CASSGGGAPGLGPQHF,TGTGCCAGCAGTGGAGGGGGAGCCCCAGGATTGGGCCCCCAGCATTTT
TRBD1,.,TRBV5-6,TRBJ2-1,CASSPGQGAFSEQFF,TGTGCCAGCAGCCCGGGACAGGGGGCCTTCAGTGAGCAGTTCTTC
.,.,TRBV4-1,TRBJ2-2,CASSLQGVPNTGELFF,TGCGCCAGCAGCCTCCAAGGGGTCCCGAACACCGGGGAGCTGTTTTTT
.,.,TRBV19,TRBJ2-7,CASSRREGLRDEQYF,TGTGCCAGTAGTAGGAGAGAGGGGCTCAGGGACGAGCAGTACTTC
.,.,TRBV9,TRBJ2-1,CASSVGGSEQFF,TGTGCCAGCAGCGTAGGGGGGTCAGAACAGTTCTTC
.,.,TRBV4-1,TRBJ1-4,CASSQESSQGPDEKLFF,TGCGCCAGCAGCCAAGAAAGCTCCCAGGGGCCGGATGAAAAACTGTTTTTT
.,.,TRBV4-2,TRBJ1-1,CASSQDLIWGAFF,TGTGCCAGCAGCCAAGATCTGATTTGGGGAGCTTTCTTT